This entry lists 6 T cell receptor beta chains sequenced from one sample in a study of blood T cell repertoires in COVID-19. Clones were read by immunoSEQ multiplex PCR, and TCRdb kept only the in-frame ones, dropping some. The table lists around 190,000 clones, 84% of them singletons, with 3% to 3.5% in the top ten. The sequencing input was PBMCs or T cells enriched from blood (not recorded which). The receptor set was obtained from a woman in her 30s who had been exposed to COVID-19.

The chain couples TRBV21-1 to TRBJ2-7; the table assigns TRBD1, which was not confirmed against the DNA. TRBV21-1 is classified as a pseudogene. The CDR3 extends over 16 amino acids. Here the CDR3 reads CASSKDVCQLNYEQYF. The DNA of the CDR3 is TGTGCCAGCAGCAAAGACGTGTGCCAGTTGAACTACGAGCAGTACTTC.

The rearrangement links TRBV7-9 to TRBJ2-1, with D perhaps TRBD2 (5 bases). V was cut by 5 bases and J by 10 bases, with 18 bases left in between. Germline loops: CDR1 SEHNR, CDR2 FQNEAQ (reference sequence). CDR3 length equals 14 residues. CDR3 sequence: CASSTSYQTGEQFF. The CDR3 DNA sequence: TGTGCCAGCAGCACTAGTTACCAGACCGGGGAGCAGTTCTTC.

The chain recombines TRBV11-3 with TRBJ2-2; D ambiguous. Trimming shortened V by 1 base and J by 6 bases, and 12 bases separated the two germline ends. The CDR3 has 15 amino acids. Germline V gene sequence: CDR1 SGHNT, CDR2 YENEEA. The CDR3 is CASSLGAAQSGELFF. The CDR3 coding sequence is TGTGCCAGCAGCTTAGGGGCCGCTCAATCCGGGGAGCTGTTTTTT.

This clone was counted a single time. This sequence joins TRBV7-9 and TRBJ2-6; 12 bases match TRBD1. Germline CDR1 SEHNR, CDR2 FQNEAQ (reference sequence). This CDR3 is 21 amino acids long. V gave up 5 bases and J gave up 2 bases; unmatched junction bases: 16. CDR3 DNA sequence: TGTGCCAGCAGCAATGACCGGGACAGGGGGCAAAGCCTTGCTGGGGCCAACGTCCTGACTTTC. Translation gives CASSNDRDRGQSLAGANVLTF.

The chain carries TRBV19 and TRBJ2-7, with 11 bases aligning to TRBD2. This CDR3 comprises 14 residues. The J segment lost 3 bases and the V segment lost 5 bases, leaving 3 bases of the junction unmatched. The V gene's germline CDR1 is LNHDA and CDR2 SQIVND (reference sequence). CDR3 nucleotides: TGTGCCAGTAGTTGGGGGACTAGCGGCTACGAGCAGTACTTC. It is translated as CASSWGTSGYEQYF.

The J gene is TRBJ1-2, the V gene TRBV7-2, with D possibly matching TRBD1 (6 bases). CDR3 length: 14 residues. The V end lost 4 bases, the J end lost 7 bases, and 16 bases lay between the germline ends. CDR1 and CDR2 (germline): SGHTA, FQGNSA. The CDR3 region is CASSSPPGRGGYTF. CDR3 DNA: TGTGCCAGCAGCTCCCCCCCCGGCAGGGGTGGCTACACCTTC.